One sample yielded the 21 T cell receptor beta chains listed below, sequenced in a study of patients and donors after allogeneic stem cell transplantation. Via MiXCR, TCRdb re-called the RT-PCR reads, giving one row per CDR3 protein. There are hundreds of thousands of distinct CDR3 sequences in the sample; approximately 16% occur only once, and 6.5% to 7.5% lies in the top ten. The sequencing sample was made of blood, either unsorted or a sorted T cell fraction (not recorded which). The source of these receptors is a human donor who was either an allogeneic HSCT recipient or a stem cell or donor lymphocyte infusion donor (not recorded which). It is not recorded whose cells these are; they may come from a transplant donor.

This clonotype was found a few times. The genes are TRBV14 and TRBJ2-7; the match to TRBD2 covers 7 bases. V lost 1 base to trimming and J lost 2 bases; unmatched junction nucleotides: 5. Germline values: CDR1 SGHDN, CDR2 FVKESK. CDR3 length: 15 amino acids. The CDR3 DNA reads as TGTGCCAGCAGCCAAGGAAGCCTAGCGGCCTACGAGCAGTACTTC. It translates to CASSQGSLAAYEQYF.

The CDR3 coding sequence is TGTGCCAGCAGCCCTTCTAGCGGGGGGAGACACGAGCAGTACTTC. Protein sequence: CASSPSSGGRHEQYF. The chain employs TRBV7-3 and TRBJ2-7; 11 nucleotides match TRBD2. The CDR3 spans 15 residues. The germline V gene has CDR1 SGHTA and CDR2 FQGTGA. V gave up 5 bases and J gave up 5 bases; unmatched junction bases: 8.

This clonotype was observed a handful of times. The chain links TRBV5-1 to TRBJ2-7, with 11 bases matching TRBD2. The length of the CDR3 is 15 residues. Trimming removed 0 bases from V and 1 base from J; junction bases left unmatched: 0. Germline loops: CDR1 SGHRS, CDR2 YFSETQ. Here the CDR3 reads CASSLASGGSYEQYF. The CDR3 nucleotides are TGCGCCAGCAGCTTGGCTAGCGGGGGGTCCTACGAGCAGTACTTC.

The rearrangement joins TRBV4-1 to TRBJ1-2, with 8 bases matching TRBD1. V shed 0 bases, J shed 1 base, and the junction held 7 bases outside the gene matches. The CDR3 has 17 residues. CDR1 is MGHRA, CDR2 YSYEKL, per germline. The CDR3 DNA sequence: TGCGCCAGCAGCCAAGATAGGGACAGGAGTAATAACTATGGCTACACCTTC. It codes for CASSQDRDRSNNYGYTF.

Only a few counts were recorded for this clonotype. The chain couples TRBV7-2 to TRBJ2-7; the D gene is possibly TRBD1 (5 bases). V lost 3 bases and J 4 bases, leaving 13 bases between the germline ends. The CDR3 covers 14 residues. The V gene's germline CDR1 is SGHTA and CDR2 FQGNSA. The CDR3 region has the DNA TGTGCCAGCAGCTTGGGGCCGGAGACTTACGAGCAGTACTTC. It codes for CASSLGPETYEQYF.

This chain links TRBV15 with TRBJ1-2; D is ambiguous. Germline V gives CDR1 LNHNV, CDR2 YYDKDF (reference sequence). The CDR3 length is 13 residues. The V and J ends lost 0 bases and 8 bases respectively, with 10 bases between them. CDR3 protein: CATSRDLLGGYTF. The CDR3 DNA sequence: TGTGCCACCAGCAGAGACCTTTTAGGCGGCTACACCTTC.

This clonotype was recorded a few times. The J gene is TRBJ1-2, the V gene TRBV20-1; D may be TRBD1 (5 bases). Germline V gene data show CDR1 as DFQATT and CDR2 as SNEGSKA (reference sequence). This CDR3 has 13 amino acids. Trimming removed 6 bases at V and 5 bases at J, with 16 bases between. CDR3 protein: CSAQWGGKYGYTF. CDR3 nucleotides: TGCAGTGCCCAGTGGGGGGGGAAGTATGGCTACACCTTC.

The chain couples TRBV12-3 or TRBV12-4 to TRBJ1-5; weak D call: TRBD1 (5 bases). The CDR3 consists of 15 residues. Trimming removed 6 bases at V and 0 bases at J, with 12 bases between. The CDR3 here is CASRVGGTSNQPQHF. DNA for the CDR3: TGTGCCAGCAGGGTCGGGGGGACTAGCAATCAGCCCCAGCATTTT.

The chain combines TRBV5-1 with TRBJ1-2; 11 bases are shared with TRBD1. Losses at the gene ends were 4 bases for V and 5 bases for J; bases not matched to a gene: 7. The germline V gene encodes CDR1 SGHRS and CDR2 YFSETQ. The CDR3 is 15 amino acids. The CDR3 region is CASSVGQGARYGYTF. CDR3 sequence (DNA): TGCGCCAGCAGCGTCGGACAGGGGGCCCGTTATGGCTACACCTTC.

This clonotype was detected a few times. V usage is TRBV12-3 or TRBV12-4 and J usage is TRBJ2-1, with 15 bases fitting TRBD2. With 1 base clipped from V and 5 bases from J, the junction kept 3 bases outside the gene matches. The CDR3 covers 17 residues. CDR3 DNA: TGTGCCAGCAGTTTAGGGACTAGCGGGGGGGTAAACAATGAGCAGTTCTTC. Translated, it gives CASSLGTSGGVNNEQFF.

This chain joins TRBV11-2 and TRBJ1-2; D not certain. Germline V lookup: CDR1 SGHAT, CDR2 FQNNGV. CDR3 size: 14 residues. Deletions cut 5 bases from V and 4 bases from J, with 14 bases between. As DNA, the CDR3 is TGTGCCAGCAGCACGGGCCTACAGAGCTATGGCTACACCTTC. This translates into CASSTGLQSYGYTF. The full variable domain, in which reference TRBV11-2 and TRBJ1-2 provide the parts outside the CDR3, is EAGVAQSPRYKIIEKRQSVAFWCNPISGHATLYWYQQILGQGPKLLIQFQNNGVVDDSQLPKDRFSAERLKGVDSTLKIQPAKLEDSAVYLCASSTGLQSYGYTFGSGTRLTVV.

This clonotype was detected a few times. The CDR3 sequence: CSVGLAGEAGDTGELFF. The CDR3 DNA reads as TGCAGCGTTGGACTAGCGGGAGAGGCGGGTGACACCGGGGAGCTGTTTTTT. The rearrangement uses TRBV29-1 and TRBJ2-2; 12 bases match TRBD2. The CDR3 is made up of 17 amino acids. Germline values: CDR1 SQVTM, CDR2 ANQGSEA. With 4 bases clipped from V and 3 bases from J, the junction kept 9 bases outside the gene matches.

This clonotype appeared a few times. The chain uses TRBV3-1 and TRBJ2-3; possibly TRBD2 for D (5 bases). Germline V CDR1 and CDR2: LGHDT, YNNKEL (reference sequence). V was pared by 0 bases and J by 0 bases, with 13 bases between. This CDR3 has 17 residues. The DNA for the CDR3 is TGTGCCAGCAGCCAAGATGGCGCGCGGGTTAGCACAGATACGCAGTATTTT. Amino acids: CASSQDGARVSTDTQYF.

The rearrangement joins TRBV5-1 to TRBJ2-2; D is unresolved. Germline V lookup: CDR1 SGHRS, CDR2 YFSETQ. The CDR3 runs 14 residues. V lost 0 bases and J lost 10, with 13 bases in between. CDR3 protein: CASSLESTGVELFF. DNA for the CDR3: TGCGCCAGCAGCTTGGAATCGACTGGAGTGGAGCTGTTTTTT.

V gene TRBV20-1 combines with J gene TRBJ2-3; D is ambiguous. V lost 0 bases and J lost 9, with 16 bases in between. The CDR3 length is 14 residues. Per germline, CDR1 DFQATT and CDR2 SNEGSKA (reference sequence). CDR3 DNA sequence: TGCAGTGCTAGAGATACCTTCTTGGAAGTAACGCAGTATTTT. Its translation: CSARDTFLEVTQYF.

The J gene is TRBJ2-1, the V gene TRBV7-9; TRBD2 is a possible D gene (5 bases). Trimming took off 5 bases at V and 0 bases at J, with 14 bases between the two ends. The CDR3 extends over 16 amino acids. From germline, CDR1 is SEHNR and CDR2 FQNEAQ (reference sequence). CDR3 region: CASSPQVGSSYNEQFF. Here the CDR3 DNA reads TGTGCCAGCAGCCCCCAGGTAGGGAGCTCCTACAATGAGCAGTTCTTC.

V and J are TRBV20-1 and TRBJ1-1; D not resolved. CDR1 is DFQATT and CDR2 is SNEGSKA in the germline V gene (reference sequence). The germline V and J ends were trimmed by 6 bases and 7 bases, with 6 bases remaining between them. The CDR3 is 9 residues long. The CDR3 DNA follows: TGCAGTGCCATAGGTGAAGCTTTCTTT. It translates to CSAIGEAFF.

This clonotype occurred a few times. CDR3 coding DNA: TGTGCCAGGAGTCCCAAAGCTTTCTTT. It is translated as CARSPKAFF. This chain links TRBV27 with TRBJ1-1; D not certain. Per germline, CDR1 MNHEY and CDR2 SMNVEV (reference sequence). There are 9 residues in the CDR3. Trimming removed 9 bases at V and 9 bases at J, with 8 bases between.

The genes are TRBV12-3 or TRBV12-4 and TRBJ1-5; 8 nucleotides line up with TRBD1. Trimming removed 5 bases from V and 6 bases from J; junction bases left unmatched: 15. This CDR3 is built from 17 residues. DNA for the CDR3: TGTGCCAGCAGTCCAAGTCGGCAGGGGGCGCGGGGTCAGCCCCAGCATTTT. This sequence encodes CASSPSRQGARGQPQHF.

This clonotype was detected a few times. This sequence joins TRBV12-3 or TRBV12-4 and TRBJ2-1; D tentatively fits TRBD1 or TRBD2 (6 bases each). Trimming pared 4 bases from V and 9 bases from J, leaving 16 bases between. The CDR3 is 14 amino acids. DNA for the CDR3: TGTGCCAGCAGTTACCTAGGGGGGAGCAGTGAGCAGTTCTTC. It encodes CASSYLGGSSEQFF.

In its sample, this clonotype was seen many times. The J gene is TRBJ2-6, the V gene TRBV6-1; D gene uncertain. From germline, CDR1 is MNHNS and CDR2 SASEGT. Trimming took off 7 bases at V and 1 base at J, with 5 bases between the two ends. This CDR3 is 13 amino acids long. CDR3 DNA sequence: TGTGCCAGCAAGGAGTCTGGGGCCAACGTCCTGACTTTC. Protein product: CASKESGANVLTF.